The 25 T cell receptor beta chains listed next were all sequenced from one sample in a study of shared clonotypes between healthy human individuals. The protocol was immunoSEQ multiplex PCR, while the TCRdb copy is restricted to in-frame clones and leaves out a portion. The top ten clones hold roughly 10% of a sample with some 300,000 clones, less than 85% of them seen once. The sequenced sample was memory CD4+ T cells sorted from blood. The sample's subset: CD45RA-negative fraction. These receptors all stem from a young man in good health.

Here the CDR3 reads CSADRVPEQYF. CDR3 DNA: TGCAGTGCCGACAGGGTTCCCGAGCAGTACTTC. The J gene is TRBJ2-7, the V gene TRBV20-1; 7 bases are a match to TRBD1. The CDR3 contains 11 residues. From germline, CDR1 is DFQATT and CDR2 SNEGSKA (reference sequence). The ends lost 6 bases at V and 6 bases at J; junction bases unmatched: 5.

This clone has just a few counts. The chain has TRBV27 and TRBJ2-7; 7 bases match TRBD1. Germline V gene sequence: CDR1 MNHEY, CDR2 SMNVEV (reference sequence). The J segment lost 2 bases and the V segment lost 5 bases, leaving 6 bases of the junction unmatched. The CDR3 is made up of 14 amino acids. The CDR3 loop reads CASSPLGQTYEQYF. Here the CDR3 DNA reads TGTGCCAGCAGTCCATTGGGACAGACCTACGAGCAGTACTTC.

This clone was counted only a few times. The chain links TRBV19 to TRBJ1-1, with TRBD1 as a possible D gene (5 bases). CDR1 and CDR2 (germline): LNHDA, SQIVND (reference sequence). This CDR3 comprises 14 residues. The germline V and J ends were trimmed by 2 bases and 5 bases, with 12 bases remaining between them. The CDR3 is CASSITGGWTEAFF. The CDR3, as DNA: TGTGCCAGTAGTATAACCGGGGGTTGGACTGAAGCTTTCTTT. Drawing the rest from reference TRBV19 and TRBJ1-1, the complete variable domain is DGGITQSPKYLFRKEGQNVTLSCEQNLNHDAMYWYRQDPGQGLRLIYYSQIVNDFQKGDIAEGYSVSREKKESFPLTVTSAQKNPTAFYLCASSITGGWTEAFFGQGTRLTVV.

The sample holds a few counts of this clone. The gene calls are TRBV5-1 and TRBJ2-7; D possibly matches TRBD1 or TRBD2 (5 bases each). V lost 4 bases to trimming and J lost 3 bases, with 11 bases between them. Germline CDR1 is SGHRS and CDR2 is YFSETQ. This CDR3 is built from 13 residues. The CDR3 DNA sequence: TGCGCCAGCAGCGGGACCAAGTACTACGAGCAGTACTTC. Translation gives CASSGTKYYEQYF.

The V and J genes are TRBV5-4 and TRBJ2-3, with D possibly TRBD1 on 6 matching bases. V gave up 4 bases and J gave up 4 bases, with 16 bases separating them. CDR3 length: 15 amino acids. Per germline, CDR1 SGHNT and CDR2 YYREEE (reference sequence). In DNA, the CDR3 is TGTGCCAGCAGCATACAGGGTTACATATCAGATACGCAGTATTTT. This encodes CASSIQGYISDTQYF.

The chain has TRBV21-1 and TRBJ1-1. TRBV21-1 represents a pseudogene. The CDR3 contains 16 residues. The CDR3 DNA sequence: TGTGCCAGCAGCAAAGTTACGGGCCAACTGAACACTGAAGCTTTCTTT. As protein: CASSKVTGQLNTEAFF.

The table lists this clone with many counts. The chain employs TRBV5-4 and TRBJ2-1; 10 nucleotides line up with TRBD2. Germline-derived CDR1 and CDR2 are SGHNT and YYREEE (reference sequence). J gave up 5 bases and V 4 bases, and 9 bases lay outside the gene matches. CDR3 length: 16 residues. CDR3 region: CASSPPLAGANNEQFF. DNA of the CDR3: TGTGCCAGCAGCCCGCCGCTAGCGGGGGCTAACAATGAGCAGTTCTTC.

The chain carries TRBV10-1 and TRBJ2-7; 9 nucleotides line up with TRBD1. Germline CDR1 and CDR2: WNHNN and SYGVQD (reference sequence). The CDR3 length is 16 residues. V shed 8 bases and J 3 bases; nucleotides not matched to a gene: 14. The CDR3 DNA is TGCGCCAGCCCTCCGGGACAGGGAGGAAGGTGCTACGAGCAGTACTTC. Its translation: CASPPGQGGRCYEQYF.

The rearrangement uses TRBV14 and TRBJ1-2, with D possibly being TRBD1 (5 bases). The CDR3 covers 15 residues. Per germline, CDR1 SGHDN and CDR2 FVKESK. Trimming removed 3 bases from V and 7 bases from J, with 18 bases in between. The DNA of the CDR3 is TGTGCCAGCAGCCAGAAGATAGGGGCGCCTAGTGGCTACACCTTC. Translation: CASSQKIGAPSGYTF.

The rearrangement joins TRBV10-3 to TRBJ2-6, with D possibly being TRBD1 (6 bases). Germline CDR1 reads ENHRY; CDR2 reads SYGVKD. The CDR3 has 16 amino acids. V lost 7 bases and J 3 bases, leaving 16 bases between the germline ends. The CDR3 loop reads CAITDRPLGGANVLTF. The DNA of the CDR3 is TGTGCCATCACCGACAGGCCGTTGGGTGGGGCCAACGTCCTGACTTTC.

A single count supports this clone. The chain employs TRBV19 and TRBJ1-5; D might be TRBD1 (6 bases). Germline V lookup: CDR1 LNHDA, CDR2 SQIVND (reference sequence). This CDR3 region has 16 residues. V lost 1 base to trimming and J lost 5 bases, with 15 bases between them. CDR3 bases: TGTGCCAGTAGTATAGGGGGACAATATAACTATCAGCCCCAGCATTTT. Translating it yields CASSIGGQYNYQPQHF.

J is TRBJ2-3 and V is TRBV2, with 8 bases identical to TRBD2. The CDR3 sequence is 14 residues long. The germline CDR1 and CDR2 sequences are SNHLY and FYNNEI. Trimming cost V 4 bases and J 5 bases; bases outside gene matches: 5. CDR3 residues: CASSVTSAGDTQYF. In nucleotides, the CDR3 is TGTGCCAGCAGTGTGACTAGCGCGGGAGATACGCAGTATTTT.

In this sample, this clone turned up once. This rearrangement joins TRBV28 to TRBJ2-3, with a weak D call TRBD2 (5 bases). This CDR3 has 13 amino acids. Per the germline V gene, CDR1 is MDHEN and CDR2 is SYDVKM. V was clipped by 7 bases and J by 5 bases, with 13 bases between them. The CDR3: CASTSGRLDTQYF. The CDR3 nucleotides are TGTGCCAGCACCAGCGGAAGGTTAGATACGCAGTATTTT.

This clone was counted a few times. This rearrangement joins TRBV27 to TRBJ2-1; 10 bases align to TRBD2. Germline V gene sequence: CDR1 MNHEY, CDR2 SMNVEV (reference sequence). CDR3 size: 19 residues. Losses at the gene ends were 4 bases for V and 9 bases for J; bases not matched to a gene: 21. CDR3 sequence: CASSYTAGVAGGPGSEQFF. CDR3 nucleotides: TGTGCCAGCAGTTACACCGCCGGGGTAGCGGGAGGTCCGGGCAGTGAGCAGTTCTTC.

This rearrangement joins TRBV6-6 to TRBJ1-3; the match to TRBD1 covers 9 bases. This CDR3 has 16 residues. The V gene's germline CDR1 is MNHNY and CDR2 SVGAGI (reference sequence). J was trimmed by 0 bases and V by 4 bases; bases with no gene match: 4. CDR3 bases: TGTGCCAGCAGTTCAGGGGACAGGGCCTCTGGAAACACCATATATTTT. Amino acids: CASSSGDRASGNTIYF.

This sequence joins TRBV7-8 and TRBJ2-5; D is undetermined. Trimming cost V 4 bases and J 5 bases, with 8 bases left between them. Germline lookup yields CDR1 SGHVS and CDR2 FQNEAQ. The CDR3 contains 12 residues. The CDR3 is CASSSSYETQYF. DNA of the CDR3: TGTGCCAGCAGCTCCAGTTACGAGACCCAGTACTTC.

Details on this clone: This sample also contains other DNA sequences that code for the same CDR3. The chain uses TRBV2 and TRBJ2-3; no firm D call. Between the trimmed V and J ends, which lost 3 bases and 0 bases, there was a span of 7 bases. Germline V gene data show CDR1 as SNHLY and CDR2 as FYNNEI. The CDR3 loop spans 14 amino acids. The CDR3 loop reads CASSDRTSTDTQYF. CDR3 nucleotides: TGTGCCAGCAGTGACCGCACTAGCACAGATACGCAGTATTTT.

The chain couples TRBV27 to TRBJ1-2, with D possibly matching TRBD1 (5 bases). CDR3 length: 10 amino acids. The V gene's germline CDR1 is MNHEY and CDR2 SMNVEV (reference sequence). The CDR3 coding sequence is TGTGCGGGGCACCCGGGTGGCTACACCTTC. It specifies CAGHPGGYTF.

The J gene is TRBJ1-1, the V gene TRBV11-2; no definite D call. Germline V lookup: CDR1 SGHAT, CDR2 FQNNGV. There are 18 residues in the CDR3. Deletions cut 5 bases from V and 0 bases from J, with 22 bases between. DNA for the CDR3: TGTGCCAGCAGCCTCCTGGGAGTGGCAGGTGGCGTGAACACTGAAGCTTTCTTT. It specifies CASSLLGVAGGVNTEAFF.

The CDR3 DNA follows: TGTGCCAGCAGTGGCGACCCACAGGGGGCTGGCGACACCGGGGAGCTGTTTTTT. Its protein product is CASSGDPQGAGDTGELFF. The V and J genes are TRBV28 and TRBJ2-2; 9 bases agree with TRBD1. Trimming cost V 5 bases and J 3 bases; bases outside gene matches: 13. CDR3 length: 18 amino acids. Germline assignment: CDR1 MDHEN and CDR2 SYDVKM.

V and J are TRBV14 and TRBJ2-7, with D possibly TRBD2 on 6 matching bases. V lost 11 bases and J 3 bases, leaving 20 bases between the germline ends. The CDR3 sequence is 14 residues long. Germline CDR1 is SGHDN and CDR2 is FVKESK. The CDR3 spells CAVEGWTACYEQYF. The CDR3 DNA reads TGTGCCGTGGAGGGATGGACCGCCTGCTACGAGCAGTACTTC.

The V call is TRBV28, the J call TRBJ1-2; D not resolved. Germline assignment: CDR1 MDHEN and CDR2 SYDVKM. V shed 2 bases and J shed 2 bases, with 6 bases lying between them. The CDR3 has 13 residues. CDR3 loop: CASSLESNYGYTF. In DNA form, the CDR3 reads TGTGCCAGCAGTTTAGAGTCGAACTATGGCTACACCTTC.

J is TRBJ2-5 and V is TRBV28; 12 positions match TRBD2. The CDR3 sequence is 15 residues long. Germline assignment: CDR1 MDHEN and CDR2 SYDVKM. V dropped 5 bases and J dropped 5; count of bases not matched to a gene: 6. The CDR3 region has the DNA TGTGCCAGCAGTGCACTAGCGGGAGGAGGGGAGACCCAGTACTTC. It translates to CASSALAGGGETQYF.

V usage is TRBV19 and J usage is TRBJ1-1; TRBD1 matches 9 bases. Germline CDR1 LNHDA, CDR2 SQIVND (reference sequence). V lost 9 bases and J lost 4; bases outside the gene matches: 12. The CDR3 is made up of 15 amino acids. The CDR3 nucleotides are TGTGCCAGCTCCCGGGACAGGGACGGTACCACTGAAGCTTTCTTT. Residues: CASSRDRDGTTEAFF.

The chain is built from TRBV15 and TRBJ1-4; D uncertain. This CDR3 region has 14 residues. Trimming removed 0 bases from V and 5 bases from J, with 7 bases in between. Germline V gene sequence: CDR1 LNHNV, CDR2 YYDKDF (reference sequence). The CDR3 DNA is TGTGCCACCAGCAGAGATCCCGAAAATGAAAAACTGTTTTTT. The encoded protein is CATSRDPENEKLFF.